These 17 T cell receptor beta chains were all obtained from the same sample, sequenced in a study of cytotoxic CD8 clonotypes in ibrutinib-treated CLL. TCRdb's table, derived via immunoSEQ multiplex PCR, lists solely in-frame clones and lacks some. The table records roughly 200,000 clones, 70% of them present only once. The sample consisted of PBMCs, taken after 12 months of ibrutinib treatment. These receptors all stem from a human donor with chronic lymphocytic leukemia.

CDR3 DNA: TGCGCCAGCAGCCAGACTAGCAATCAGCCCCAGCATTTT. Translation gives CASSQTSNQPQHF. V usage is TRBV5-1 and J usage is TRBJ1-5; no clear D. The germline V gene has CDR1 SGHRS and CDR2 YFSETQ. The length of the CDR3 is 13 residues. Trimming removed 4 bases at V and 0 bases at J, with 5 bases between.

This clone was counted between two and nine times. The genes are TRBV5-1 and TRBJ2-5; 9 nucleotides line up with TRBD2. CDR1 SGHRS and CDR2 YFSETQ come from the germline V gene. V shed 4 bases and J 4 bases; nucleotides not matched to a gene: 11. This CDR3 comprises 16 residues. The CDR3 region is CASSRTPGLAGETQYF. CDR3 in DNA: TGCGCCAGCAGCAGGACACCGGGACTAGCTGGAGAGACCCAGTACTTC.

J is TRBJ1-1 and V is TRBV2; no clear D gene. This CDR3 region has 13 residues. CDR1 and CDR2 from the germline V gene are SNHLY and FYNNEI. Between the trimmed V and J ends, which lost 6 bases and 7 bases, there was a span of 15 bases. The CDR3, as DNA: TGTGCCAGCAGGGTTTCCCATGAGGGTGAAGCTTTCTTT. Translation gives CASRVSHEGEAFF.

This clone was observed a handful of times. The gene calls are TRBV30 and TRBJ2-2; D remains ambiguous. The V end lost 0 bases, the J end lost 2 bases, and 7 bases lay between the germline ends. Germline V CDR1 and CDR2: GTSNPN, SVGIG (reference sequence). This CDR3 contains 14 residues. The CDR3 is CAWSVSLNTGELFF. The CDR3 DNA sequence: TGTGCCTGGAGTGTATCGCTAAACACCGGGGAGCTGTTTTTT.

The CDR3 DNA reads as TGTGCCAGCAGCTTGGTAGGGCCTCATCAGCCCCAGCATTTT. Its protein is CASSLVGPHQPQHF. The chain combines TRBV7-8 with TRBJ1-5; D gene uncertain. Trimming took 3 bases from V and 5 from J, leaving 11 bases between them. Germline-derived CDR1 and CDR2 are SGHVS and FQNEAQ. CDR3 length: 14 amino acids.

V and J are TRBV9 and TRBJ1-1; D gene ambiguous. Per germline, CDR1 SGDLS and CDR2 YYNGEE. The V end was cut by 0 bases, the J end by 0 bases, with 6 bases between. CDR3 length: 14 amino acids. Here the CDR3 reads CASSVGSVNTEAFF. CDR3 sequence (DNA): TGTGCCAGCAGCGTAGGTTCCGTGAACACTGAAGCTTTCTTT.

The CDR3, as DNA: TGTGCCAGCTCCCAGACTAGCGGGTACGAGCAGTACTTC. Protein product: CASSQTSGYEQYF. This chain uses TRBV18 with TRBJ2-7; 10 bases fit TRBD2. Germline V gene data show CDR1 as KGHSH and CDR2 as LQKENI. CDR3 length equals 13 residues. The J segment lost 4 bases and the V segment lost 6 bases, leaving 3 bases of the junction unmatched.

This chain links TRBV5-1 with TRBJ1-1, with TRBD1 matching 7 bases. The CDR3 sequence is 17 residues long. Germline-derived CDR1 and CDR2 are SGHRS and YFSETQ. V shed 0 bases, J shed 0 bases, and the junction held 8 bases outside the gene matches. The CDR3 loop is CASSLELRGQMNTEAFF. DNA of the CDR3: TGCGCCAGCAGCTTGGAGTTGCGGGGACAGATGAACACTGAAGCTTTCTTT.

The chain combines TRBV6-5 with TRBJ1-3; D is perhaps TRBD1 (6 bases). V was trimmed by 6 bases and J by 7 bases, leaving 16 bases between them. Germline CDR1 MNHEY, CDR2 SVGAGI. The CDR3 has 14 amino acids. CDR3 sequence: CASSPGFQGNTIYF. The CDR3 region has the DNA TGTGCCAGCAGCCCGGGATTCCAGGGGAACACCATATATTTT.

This sequence joins TRBV30 and TRBJ1-5; perhaps TRBD1 as D (6 bases). V was cut by 0 bases and J by 1 base, with 16 bases left in between. The CDR3 extends over 17 amino acids. Per the germline V gene, CDR1 is GTSNPN and CDR2 is SVGIG (reference sequence). The DNA for the CDR3 is TGTGCCTGGAGTGTAGGGGGGGGCAGGGCAAGCAATCAGCCCCAGCATTTT. Protein product: CAWSVGGGRASNQPQHF. Full variable domain (missing parts from reference TRBV30 and TRBJ1-5): SQTIHQWPATLVQPVGSPLSLECTVEGTSNPNLYWYRQAAGRGLQLLFYSVGIGQISSEVPQNLSASRPQDRQFILSSKKLLLSDSGFYLCAWSVGGGRASNQPQHFGDGTRLSIL.

The J gene is TRBJ2-3, the V gene TRBV2; D gene unclear. V lost 7 bases and J lost 6, with 14 bases in between. From germline, CDR1 is SNHLY and CDR2 FYNNEI. CDR3 length: 13 amino acids. The chain's CDR3 is CASTFGLTDTQYF. The CDR3 nucleotides read TGTGCCAGCACCTTCGGGTTAACGGATACGCAGTATTTT.

The rearrangement joins TRBV11-3 to TRBJ1-5; tentatively, D is TRBD1 (6 bases). Germline CDR1 and CDR2: SGHNT and YENEEA. Trimming removed 0 bases from V and 3 bases from J, with 12 bases in between. The length of the CDR3 is 16 residues. CDR3 in amino acids: CASSLDRGTHNQPQHF. The CDR3 coding sequence is TGTGCCAGCAGCTTAGATAGGGGGACTCACAATCAGCCCCAGCATTTT.

A few counts support this clone. V gene TRBV5-6 combines with J gene TRBJ1-3, with TRBD1 as a possible D gene (5 bases). Trimming removed 2 bases at V and 2 bases at J, with 11 bases between. This CDR3 is built from 15 residues. Per the germline V gene, CDR1 is SGHDT and CDR2 is YYEEEE. Here the CDR3 DNA reads TGTGCCAGCAGCTTCGCAGGGTTTACTGGAAACACCATATATTTT. It specifies CASSFAGFTGNTIYF.

The V and J genes are TRBV7-3 and TRBJ2-1; TRBD2 is a possible D gene (6 bases). Germline CDR1 reads SGHTA; CDR2 reads FQGTGA. CDR3 length: 15 amino acids. Trimming cost V 5 bases and J 5 bases, with 16 bases left between them. Written as DNA, the CDR3 is TGTGCCAGCAGCCCCCGGGACTGGTTAGACAATGAGCAGTTCTTC. As protein: CASSPRDWLDNEQFF.

The J gene is TRBJ2-7, the V gene TRBV25-1; TRBD2 matches 7 bases. The junction had 6 bases not matched to a gene; V was cut back by 6 bases and J by 4 bases. This CDR3 contains 13 residues. Germline V gives CDR1 MGHDK, CDR2 SYGVNS. CDR3 nucleotide sequence: TGTGCCAGCAGGCATCCCGGGGGGTACGAGCAGTACTTC. Its translation is CASRHPGGYEQYF.

The chain combines TRBV6-5 with TRBJ2-2; 8 bases are shared with TRBD1. The V segment lost 2 bases and the J segment 1 base; nucleotides outside the gene matches: 3. CDR3 length: 16 amino acids. CDR1 and CDR2 (germline): MNHEY, SVGAGI. The CDR3 loop is CASSYGGTGNTGELFF. CDR3 nucleotide sequence: TGTGCCAGCAGTTACGGAGGGACAGGGAACACCGGGGAGCTGTTTTTT.

The chain joins TRBV7-9 to TRBJ2-1; TRBD2 might be the D (6 bases). The germline gives CDR1 SEHNR, CDR2 FQNEAQ (reference sequence). CDR3 length: 12 residues. Trimming cost V 6 bases and J 9 bases, with 12 bases left between them. CDR3 protein: CASSETGGEQFF. Written as DNA, the CDR3 is TGTGCCAGCAGTGAAACCGGGGGTGAGCAGTTCTTC.